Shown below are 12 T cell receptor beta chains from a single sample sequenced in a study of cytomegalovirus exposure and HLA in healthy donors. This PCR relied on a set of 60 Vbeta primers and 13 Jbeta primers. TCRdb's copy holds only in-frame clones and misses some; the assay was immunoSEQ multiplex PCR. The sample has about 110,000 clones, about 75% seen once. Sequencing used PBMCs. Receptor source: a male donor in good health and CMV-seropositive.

The CDR3 loop is CASRKQGAKIYEQYF. In nucleotides, the CDR3 is TGTGCCAGCAGGAAACAGGGGGCCAAAATCTACGAGCAGTACTTC. The chain combines TRBV28 with TRBJ2-7; 9 bases fit TRBD1. V trimming: 6 bases; J trimming: 3 bases; junction bases outside the gene matches: 9. Germline assignment: CDR1 MDHEN and CDR2 SYDVKM. CDR3 size: 15 residues.

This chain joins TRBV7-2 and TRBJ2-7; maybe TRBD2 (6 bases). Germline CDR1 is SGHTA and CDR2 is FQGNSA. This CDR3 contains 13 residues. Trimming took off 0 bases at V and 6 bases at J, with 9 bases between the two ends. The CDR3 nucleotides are TGTGCCAGCAGCTTAGCGGCGGGACGCGAGCAGTACTTC. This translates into CASSLAAGREQYF.

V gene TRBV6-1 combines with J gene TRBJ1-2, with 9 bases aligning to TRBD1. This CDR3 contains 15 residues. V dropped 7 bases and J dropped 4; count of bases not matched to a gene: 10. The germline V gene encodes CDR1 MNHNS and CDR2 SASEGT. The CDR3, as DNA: TGTGCCAGCACCGTCCCGGGACAGGGCCTCTATGGCTACACCTTC. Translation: CASTVPGQGLYGYTF.

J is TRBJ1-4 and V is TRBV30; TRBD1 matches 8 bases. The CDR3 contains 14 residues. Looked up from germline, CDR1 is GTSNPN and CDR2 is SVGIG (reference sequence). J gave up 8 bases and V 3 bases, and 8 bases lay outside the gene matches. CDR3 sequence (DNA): TGTGCCTGGAGAATGGGGACAGGCGGCGAAAAACTGTTTTTT. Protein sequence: CAWRMGTGGEKLFF.

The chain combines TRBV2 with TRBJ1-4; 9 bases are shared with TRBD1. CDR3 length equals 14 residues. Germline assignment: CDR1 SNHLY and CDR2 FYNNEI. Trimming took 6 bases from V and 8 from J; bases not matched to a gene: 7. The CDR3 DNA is TGTGCCAGCAGGAGGGGACAGGGCGAAGAAAAACTGTTTTTT. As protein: CASRRGQGEEKLFF.

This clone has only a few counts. CDR3 amino acids: CASSPPGHTEAFF. The CDR3 bases are TGTGCCAGCTCACCCCCAGGGCACACTGAAGCTTTCTTT. The chain couples TRBV18 to TRBJ1-1; possible D gene TRBD1, 5 bases. CDR1 is KGHSH, CDR2 LQKENI, per germline. Trimming shortened V by 3 bases and J by 3 bases, and 8 bases separated the two germline ends. This CDR3 spans 13 amino acids.

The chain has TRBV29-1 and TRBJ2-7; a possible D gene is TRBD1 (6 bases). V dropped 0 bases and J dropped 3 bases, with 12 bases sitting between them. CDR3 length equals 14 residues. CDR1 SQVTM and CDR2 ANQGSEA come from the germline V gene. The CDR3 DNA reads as TGCAGCGTTGAAGATTTAGGCAGGGGCTACGAGCAGTACTTC. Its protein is CSVEDLGRGYEQYF.

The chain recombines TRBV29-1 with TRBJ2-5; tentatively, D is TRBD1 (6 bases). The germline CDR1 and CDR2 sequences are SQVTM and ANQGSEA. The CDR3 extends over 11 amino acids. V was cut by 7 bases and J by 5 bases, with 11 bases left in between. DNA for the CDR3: TGCAGCGGGGGGCCCGGGGAGACCCAGTACTTC. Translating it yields CSGGPGETQYF.

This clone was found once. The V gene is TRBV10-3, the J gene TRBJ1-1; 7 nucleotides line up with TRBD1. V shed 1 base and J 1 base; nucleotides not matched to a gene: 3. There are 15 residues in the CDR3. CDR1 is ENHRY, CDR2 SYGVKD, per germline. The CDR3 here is CAISEWTGTNTEAFF. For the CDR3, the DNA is TGTGCCATCAGTGAGTGGACAGGAACGAACACTGAAGCTTTCTTT.

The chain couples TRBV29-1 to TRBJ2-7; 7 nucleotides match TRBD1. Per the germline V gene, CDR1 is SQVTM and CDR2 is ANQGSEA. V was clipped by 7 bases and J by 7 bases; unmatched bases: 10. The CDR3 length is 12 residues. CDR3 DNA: TGCAGCGAAGGGACAGTGACTGGAGAGCAGTACTTC. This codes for CSEGTVTGEQYF.

The CDR3 DNA is TGTGCCACCCGTTGGGCAAGGAACACCGGGGAGCTGTTTTTT. Translated, it gives CATRWARNTGELFF. The V gene is TRBV2, the J gene TRBJ2-2, with no clear D. CDR3 length: 14 amino acids. Trimming cost V 10 bases and J 1 base, with 13 bases left between them. CDR1 and CDR2 (germline): SNHLY, FYNNEI. The complete variable domain, with remaining parts taken from reference TRBV2 and TRBJ2-2, reads EPEVTQTPSHQVTQMGQEVILRCVPISNHLYFYWYRQILGQKVEFLVSFYNNEISEKSEIFDDQFSVERPDGSNFTLKIRSTKLEDSAMYFCATRWARNTGELFFGEGSRLTVL.

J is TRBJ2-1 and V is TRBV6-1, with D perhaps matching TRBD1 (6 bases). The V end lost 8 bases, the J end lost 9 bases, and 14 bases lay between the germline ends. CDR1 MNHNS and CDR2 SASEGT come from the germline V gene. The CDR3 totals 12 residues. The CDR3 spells CASERQVAEQFF. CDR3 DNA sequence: TGTGCCAGCGAGAGACAGGTAGCTGAGCAGTTCTTC.